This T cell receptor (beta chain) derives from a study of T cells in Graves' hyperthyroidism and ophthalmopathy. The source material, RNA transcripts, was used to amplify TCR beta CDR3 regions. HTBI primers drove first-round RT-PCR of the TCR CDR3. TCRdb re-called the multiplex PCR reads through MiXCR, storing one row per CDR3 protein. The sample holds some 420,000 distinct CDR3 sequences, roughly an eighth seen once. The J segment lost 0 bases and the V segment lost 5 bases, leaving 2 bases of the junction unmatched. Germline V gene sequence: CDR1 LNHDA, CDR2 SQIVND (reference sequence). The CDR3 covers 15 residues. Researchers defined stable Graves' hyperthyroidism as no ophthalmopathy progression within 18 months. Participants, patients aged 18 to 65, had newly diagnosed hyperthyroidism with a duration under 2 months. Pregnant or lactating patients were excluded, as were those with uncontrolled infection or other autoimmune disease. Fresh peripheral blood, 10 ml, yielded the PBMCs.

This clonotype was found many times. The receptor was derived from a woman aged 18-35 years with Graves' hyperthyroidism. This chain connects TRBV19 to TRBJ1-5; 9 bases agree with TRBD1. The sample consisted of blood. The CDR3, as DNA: TGTGCCAGTAGTGCGACAGGGGGTAGCAATCAGCCCCAGCATTTT. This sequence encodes CASSATGGSNQPQHF.